The rows below give T cell receptor beta chains drawn from one sample of a study of T cells after somatic rescue of genetic block. Assay used: immunoSEQ multiplex PCR; TCRdb lists only in-frame clones, some missing. Of roughly 58,000 clones detected, around 96% appear once; the ten largest clones hold approximately 0.075%. Sequenced input: peripheral blood mononuclear cells (PBMCs). These receptors were taken from a child under two years old. Both conserved end residues are trimmed from each CDR3. Not every row has a clone size; where given, it reads once, few, many or a size class.

CDR3 protein: ASSEGGAYNEQF
V gene: TRBV7-9
J gene: TRBJ2-1
clone size: NA
CDR3 length: 12

CDR3 protein: ASSLGAGVPYEQY
V gene: TRBV28
J gene: TRBJ2-7
clone size: NA
CDR3 length: 13

CDR3 protein: ASSSGGTDTQY
V gene: TRBV6-6
J gene: TRBJ2-3
clone size: NA
CDR3 length: 11

CDR3 protein: ASSVDGGSYNEQF
V gene: TRBV9
J gene: TRBJ2-1
clone size: NA
CDR3 length: 13

CDR3 protein: SARVESGYT
V gene: TRBV20-1
J gene: TRBJ1-2
clone size: NA
CDR3 length: 9

CDR3 protein: ASLKEVQGAYNEQF
V gene: TRBV10-1
J gene: TRBJ2-1
clone size: NA
CDR3 length: 14

CDR3 protein: ASSPNTGGGYGYT
V gene: TRBV5-4
J gene: TRBJ1-2
clone size: NA
CDR3 length: 13

CDR3 protein: ASSQAGTSGNNEQF
V gene: TRBV4-2
J gene: TRBJ2-1
clone size: NA
CDR3 length: 14

CDR3 protein: ASSLGGGTEAF
V gene: TRBV27
J gene: TRBJ1-1
clone size: NA
CDR3 length: 11

CDR3 protein: ASSCASEDTSYEQY
V gene: TRBV28
J gene: TRBJ2-7
clone size: NA
CDR3 length: 14

CDR3 protein: ASSLGLADNEQF
V gene: TRBV7-3
J gene: TRBJ2-1
clone size: NA
CDR3 length: 12

CDR3 protein: ASSPPRASGSYEQY
V gene: TRBV4-1
J gene: TRBJ2-7
clone size: NA
CDR3 length: 14

CDR3 protein: ASSIKGRITGELF
V gene: TRBV19
J gene: TRBJ2-2
clone size: NA
CDR3 length: 13

CDR3 protein: ASSYADRGRGSEAF
V gene: TRBV6-5
J gene: TRBJ1-1
clone size: NA
CDR3 length: 14

CDR3 protein: ASRPTSGSSYEQY
V gene: TRBV6-5
J gene: TRBJ2-7
clone size: NA
CDR3 length: 13

CDR3 protein: ASSARLAGVADTQY
V gene: TRBV7-2
J gene: TRBJ2-3
clone size: NA
CDR3 length: 14

CDR3 protein: ASSVAGTGYEQY
V gene: TRBV9
J gene: TRBJ2-7
clone size: NA
CDR3 length: 12

CDR3 protein: ASSEAGANTGELF
V gene: TRBV10-2
J gene: TRBJ2-2
clone size: NA
CDR3 length: 13

CDR3 protein: ASSEAGTYNEQF
V gene: TRBV2
J gene: TRBJ2-1
clone size: NA
CDR3 length: 12

CDR3 protein: ASSEGQGAQPQH
V gene: TRBV6-1
J gene: TRBJ1-5
clone size: NA
CDR3 length: 12

CDR3 protein: ASSLSGSRETQY
V gene: TRBV5-4
J gene: TRBJ2-5
clone size: NA
CDR3 length: 12

CDR3 protein: ASRGLAGVGLNEQF
V gene: TRBV19
J gene: TRBJ2-1
clone size: NA
CDR3 length: 14

CDR3 protein: ASGTRTKNIQY
V gene: TRBV2
J gene: TRBJ2-4
clone size: NA
CDR3 length: 11

CDR3 protein: AISEVRGLAGEVDTQY
V gene: TRBV10-3
J gene: TRBJ2-3
clone size: NA
CDR3 length: 16

CDR3 protein: AISGYQGWETQY
V gene: TRBV10-3
J gene: TRBJ2-5
clone size: NA
CDR3 length: 12

CDR3 protein: ASSEGLAGDTYEQY
V gene: TRBV10-2
J gene: TRBJ2-7
clone size: NA
CDR3 length: 14

CDR3 protein: ASSLWGAGTDTQY
V gene: TRBV5-4
J gene: TRBJ2-3
clone size: NA
CDR3 length: 13

CDR3 protein: ASRSALLAKNIQY
V gene: TRBV6-1
J gene: TRBJ2-4
clone size: NA
CDR3 length: 13

CDR3 protein: ASSPSGRARETQY
V gene: TRBV5-6
J gene: TRBJ2-5
clone size: NA
CDR3 length: 13

CDR3 protein: ASSSRGVNTEAF
V gene: TRBV2
J gene: TRBJ1-1
clone size: NA
CDR3 length: 12

CDR3 protein: ASSYTGSPRETQY
V gene: TRBV6-5
J gene: TRBJ2-5
clone size: NA
CDR3 length: 13

CDR3 protein: ASSFVGTYEQY
V gene: TRBV5-4
J gene: TRBJ2-7
clone size: NA
CDR3 length: 11

CDR3 protein: ASSPGWEGNTEAF
V gene: TRBV5-1
J gene: TRBJ1-1
clone size: NA
CDR3 length: 13

CDR3 protein: ASRRGTAPLAF
V gene: TRBV6-1
J gene: TRBJ2-1
clone size: NA
CDR3 length: 11

CDR3 protein: ASSSRRLGGIYGYT
V gene: TRBV5-5
J gene: TRBJ1-2
clone size: NA
CDR3 length: 14

CDR3 protein: AWSYGGGPGELF
V gene: TRBV30
J gene: TRBJ2-2
clone size: NA
CDR3 length: 12

CDR3 protein: ASSLTSPGELF
V gene: TRBV27
J gene: TRBJ2-2
clone size: NA
CDR3 length: 11

CDR3 protein: AITEPGAANTEAF
V gene: TRBV10-3
J gene: TRBJ1-1
clone size: NA
CDR3 length: 13

CDR3 protein: AWSDKDSSYEQY
V gene: TRBV30
J gene: TRBJ2-7
clone size: once
CDR3 length: 12

CDR3 protein: ASSLAGGTYEQY
V gene: TRBV5-6
J gene: TRBJ2-7
clone size: NA
CDR3 length: 12

CDR3 protein: ASSIDRGGYGYT
V gene: TRBV19
J gene: TRBJ1-2
clone size: NA
CDR3 length: 12

CDR3 protein: ASLPGAGTDTQY
V gene: TRBV18
J gene: TRBJ2-3
clone size: once
CDR3 length: 12

CDR3 protein: ASSRPGNTGELF
V gene: TRBV28
J gene: TRBJ2-2
clone size: once
CDR3 length: 12

CDR3 protein: ASSEMGLRNYGYT
V gene: TRBV6-1
J gene: TRBJ1-2
clone size: NA
CDR3 length: 13

CDR3 protein: ASSNQGAGYGYT
V gene: TRBV2
J gene: TRBJ1-2
clone size: NA
CDR3 length: 12

CDR3 protein: ASISGQNTGELF
V gene: TRBV19
J gene: TRBJ2-2
clone size: NA
CDR3 length: 12

CDR3 protein: ASGFSTNEKLF
V gene: TRBV6-1
J gene: TRBJ1-4
clone size: once
CDR3 length: 11

CDR3 protein: ASTQRVLETYEQY
V gene: TRBV5-6
J gene: TRBJ2-7
clone size: NA
CDR3 length: 13